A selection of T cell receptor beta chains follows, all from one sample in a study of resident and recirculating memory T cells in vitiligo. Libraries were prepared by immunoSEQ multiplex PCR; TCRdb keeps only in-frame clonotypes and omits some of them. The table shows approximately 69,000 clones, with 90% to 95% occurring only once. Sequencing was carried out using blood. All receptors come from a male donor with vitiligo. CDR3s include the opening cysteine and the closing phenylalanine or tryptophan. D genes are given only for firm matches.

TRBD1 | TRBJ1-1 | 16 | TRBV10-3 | TGTGCCATCAGTCCCGGGACAGGGGGGGCGAACACTGAAGCTTTCTTT | CAISPGTGGANTEAFF
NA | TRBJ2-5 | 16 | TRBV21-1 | TGTGCCAGCAGCAAAGCGCTAGGACAGTACCAAGAGACCCAGTACTTC | CASSKALGQYQETQYF
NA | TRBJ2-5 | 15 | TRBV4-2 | TGTGCCAGCAGCCAAGAGGAGAGGGAGCCAGAGACCCAGTACTTC | CASSQEEREPETQYF
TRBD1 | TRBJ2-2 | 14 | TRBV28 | TGTGCCAGCAGGACAGGGCAGGACACCGGGGAGCTGTTTTTT | CASRTGQDTGELFF
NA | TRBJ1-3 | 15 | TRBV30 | TGTGCCTGGAGCGCGGAAAGGAACTCTGGAAACACCATATATTTT | CAWSAERNSGNTIYF
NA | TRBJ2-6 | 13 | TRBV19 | TGTGCCAGCGAGCCTTCTGGGGCCAACGTCCTGACTTTC | CASEPSGANVLTF
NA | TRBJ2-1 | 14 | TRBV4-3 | TGCGCCAGCAGCCAAGTTCGACACCCCAATGAGCAGTTCTTC | CASSQVRHPNEQFF
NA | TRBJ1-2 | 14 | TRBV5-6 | TGTGCCAGCAGATTTCCGGGGGGGGACTATGGCTACACCTTC | CASRFPGGDYGYTF
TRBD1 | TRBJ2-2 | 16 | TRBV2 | TGTGCCAGCATCCCTCGGACAGGGGCCAGGACCGGGGAGCTGTTTTTT | CASIPRTGARTGELFF
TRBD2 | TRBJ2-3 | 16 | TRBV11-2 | TGTGCCAGCCTGGGACTAGCGGGGTCCTCACGAGATACGCAGTATTTT | CASLGLAGSSRDTQYF
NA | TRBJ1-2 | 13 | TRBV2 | TGTGCCAGCAGTGGTGGACTATCATATGGCTACACCTTC | CASSGGLSYGYTF
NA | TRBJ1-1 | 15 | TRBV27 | TGTGCCAGCAGTTTGGGGGGGCTGGGCCACACTGAAGCTTTCTTT | CASSLGGLGHTEAFF
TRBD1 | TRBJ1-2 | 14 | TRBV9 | TGTGCCAGCAGCGTAGGGCAGGGGGCATATGGCTACACCTTC | CASSVGQGAYGYTF
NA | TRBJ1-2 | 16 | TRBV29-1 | TGCAGCGTTGAAGATGCGGTGGGACAAGTGGGGTATGGCTACACCTTC | CSVEDAVGQVGYGYTF
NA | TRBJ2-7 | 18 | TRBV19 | TGTGCCAGTAGTGGGGGAAGGGAATCGGTCGGGGAGGACTACGAGCAGTACTTC | CASSGGRESVGEDYEQYF
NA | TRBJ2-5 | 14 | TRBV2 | TGTGCCAGCAGACAGACAGGTAGATGGGAGACCCAGTACTTC | CASRQTGRWETQYF
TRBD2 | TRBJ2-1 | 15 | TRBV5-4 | TGTGCCAGCAGCTGGGGGGGTCTGGGGTACAATGAGCAGTTCTTC | CASSWGGLGYNEQFF